Each of the 19 T cell receptor beta chains below was sequenced from the same sample in a study of blood T cells in healthy people across ages. Alongside a J-beta primer mix, a sample-barcoded 5' primer served in a second PCR lasting about 7 to 12 cycles. From the 5' RACE reads, TCRdb called clonotypes with MiXCR, one entry per CDR3 protein. Of around 580,000 distinct CDR3 sequences in the sample, roughly 43% were seen once. The sequenced sample was blood. The origin of the receptors is a man of 80 years or more in good health.

The chain recombines TRBV7-2 with TRBJ2-7; D ambiguous. This CDR3 region has 13 residues. Between the trimmed V and J ends, which lost 0 bases and 5 bases, there was a span of 8 bases. Germline loops: CDR1 SGHTA, CDR2 FQGNSA. This CDR3 is CASSLASENEQYF. Here the CDR3 DNA reads TGTGCCAGCAGCTTAGCCTCGGAGAACGAGCAGTACTTC.

Note on this clonotype: With a much larger clone just one base away, this may be a read error. The rearrangement joins TRBV6-5 to TRBJ2-5; 9 nucleotides agree with TRBD1. The germline CDR1 and CDR2 sequences are MNHEY and SVGAGI. This CDR3 has 16 amino acids. DNA for the CDR3: TGTGTCAGCAGTTACGAAGGACAGGGGAAGGGAGAGACCCAGTACTTC. It yields the protein CVSSYEGQGKGETQYF.

The table lists this clonotype with a few counts. The chain uses TRBV5-1 and TRBJ2-3; unclear D gene. Trimming removed 4 bases from V and 3 bases from J, with 12 bases in between. The CDR3 is made up of 14 amino acids. Germline V CDR1 and CDR2: SGHRS, YFSETQ. The CDR3 spells CASSVSSWTDTQYF. Written as DNA, the CDR3 is TGCGCCAGCAGCGTCAGTAGTTGGACAGATACGCAGTATTTT.

Worth noting for this clonotype: The conserved phenylalanine or tryptophan normally closing the CDR3 is absent here, so this likely arose from a read error. The V gene is TRBV5-1, the J gene TRBJ2-5; 8 bases fit TRBD2. The DNA end lines up better with TRBJ2-7; the J call may be wrong. The germline V gene has CDR1 SGHRS and CDR2 YFSETQ. The CDR3 is 16 amino acids. CDR3 residues: CASSPSGSGRYYEQYL. Here the CDR3 DNA reads TGCGCCAGCAGCCCCTCTGGGAGCGGGAGATATTACGAGCAGTACTTA.

V is TRBV24-1 and J is TRBJ2-3, with D unclear. The CDR3 consists of 12 residues. Germline V gene lookup returns CDR1 KGHDR and CDR2 SFDVKD. Deletions cut 0 bases from V and 6 bases from J, with 3 bases between. The chain's CDR3 is CATSDLRDTQYF. CDR3 sequence (DNA): TGTGCCACCAGTGATTTGCGGGATACGCAGTATTTT.

In its sample, this clonotype was seen a few times. This chain uses TRBV7-2 with TRBJ2-5, with D possibly TRBD2 on 5 matching bases. Germline V lookup: CDR1 SGHTA, CDR2 FQGNSA. V shed 1 base and J shed 2 bases, with 17 bases lying between them. The CDR3 runs to 17 residues. The CDR3 loop reads CASSLGSSGSGQETQYF. CDR3 DNA: TGTGCCAGCAGCTTAGGGTCATCGGGGTCTGGGCAAGAGACCCAGTACTTC.

This clonotype has more than one count but fewer than ten. V gene TRBV2 combines with J gene TRBJ2-7; D gene unclear. V was clipped by 6 bases and J by 3 bases, with 6 bases between them. Germline V gene sequence: CDR1 SNHLY, CDR2 FYNNEI. This CDR3 has 11 residues. This CDR3 is CASRAYYEQYF. The CDR3 DNA follows: TGTGCCAGCAGGGCTTACTACGAGCAGTACTTC.

The chain employs TRBV7-8 and TRBJ1-4; 7 nucleotides align to TRBD1. The CDR3 totals 14 residues. Per germline, CDR1 SGHVS and CDR2 FQNEAQ. V shed 4 bases, J shed 7 bases, and the junction held 6 bases outside the gene matches. CDR3 nucleotides: TGTGCCAGCAGCTCCGGGACAGTCACTGAAAAACTGTTTTTT. This codes for CASSSGTVTEKLFF. The full variable domain, in which reference TRBV7-8 and TRBJ1-4 provide the parts outside the CDR3, is GAGVSQSPRYKVAKRGQDVALRCDPISGHVSLFWYQQALGQGPEFLTYFQNEAQLDKSGLPSDRFFAERPEGSVSTLKIQRTQQEDSAVYLCASSSGTVTEKLFFGSGTQLSVL.

V usage is TRBV7-9 and J usage is TRBJ1-3, with D possibly TRBD1 on 5 matching bases. Germline assignment: CDR1 SEHNR and CDR2 FQNEAQ (reference sequence). V was clipped by 9 bases and J by 8 bases, with 23 bases between them. The length of the CDR3 is 15 residues. CDR3 sequence (DNA): TGTGCCAGTCGTCGGGGGGACCCCGGTATGGACACCATATATTTT. Its protein product is CASRRGDPGMDTIYF.

This clonotype has only a few counts. The rearrangement links TRBV5-1 to TRBJ2-7, with D possibly matching TRBD1 (6 bases). V was shortened by 4 bases and J by 4 bases, with 9 bases between the two germline ends. The germline CDR1 and CDR2 sequences are SGHRS and YFSETQ. The CDR3 loop spans 12 amino acids. The CDR3 DNA follows: TGCGCCAGCAGCGACACAGGGTACGAGCAGTACTTC. Its protein product is CASSDTGYEQYF.

The J gene is TRBJ2-1, the V gene TRBV9; D might be TRBD1 (6 bases). Trimming shortened V by 4 bases and J by 6 bases, and 14 bases separated the two germline ends. CDR1 SGDLS and CDR2 YYNGEE come from the germline V gene. The CDR3 covers 14 residues. CDR3 sequence reads: CASSTSWGPNEQFF. As DNA, the CDR3 is TGTGCCAGCAGCACCAGCTGGGGGCCCAATGAGCAGTTCTTC.

A note on this clonotype: A much larger clone lies one base from this, so it may be a read error. This chain uses TRBV6-5 with TRBJ2-1; the D gene could be TRBD1 or TRBD2 (5 bases each). This CDR3 is 13 amino acids long. V dropped 6 bases and J dropped 13 bases, with 19 bases sitting between them. Germline V gene data show CDR1 as MNHEY and CDR2 as SVGAGI. The CDR3 DNA follows: TGTGCCAGCAGGGGACCGGGAAAAGAGACCCAGTTCTTC. Protein: CASRGPGKETQFF.

The J gene is TRBJ2-7, the V gene TRBV12-3 or TRBV12-4, with D uncertain. V lost 6 bases, J lost 2 bases, and 14 bases lay in between. This CDR3 is built from 14 residues. Written as DNA, the CDR3 is TGTGCCAGCAGCATAGGCGTGGTTGCCTACGAGCAGTACTTC. Translated: CASSIGVVAYEQYF.

Remarks on this clonotype: A read error may be the cause here, since a much bigger clone is one base away. This rearrangement joins TRBV6-6 to TRBJ1-1; TRBD1 aligns across 7 bases. Trimming removed 5 bases from V and 3 bases from J; junction bases left unmatched: 6. CDR1 MNHNY and CDR2 SVGAGI come from the germline V gene (reference sequence). The CDR3 is made up of 14 amino acids. The CDR3: CASSDPGGHTEAFF. CDR3 in DNA: TGTGCCAGCAGTGACCCAGGGGGTCACACTGAAGCTTTCTTT.

V gene TRBV20-1 combines with J gene TRBJ2-5; tentatively, D is TRBD1 or TRBD2 (6 bases each). Per the germline V gene, CDR1 is DFQATT and CDR2 is SNEGSKA (reference sequence). This CDR3 contains 16 residues. Trimming left V 4 bases short and J 1 base short, with 19 bases between. The CDR3 nucleotides are TGCAGTGCTACCGGGGGCGCAAACCTGATCCAAGAGACCCAGTACTTC. It codes for CSATGGANLIQETQYF.

The chain joins TRBV20-1 to TRBJ2-2, with D unresolved. Germline CDR1 is DFQATT and CDR2 is SNEGSKA (reference sequence). This CDR3 is 12 amino acids long. V lost 1 base to trimming and J lost 6 bases, with 6 bases between them. The CDR3 region is CSARVNSGELFF. The CDR3 region has the DNA TGCAGTGCTAGAGTTAACTCCGGGGAGCTGTTTTTT.

This clonotype has a handful of counts. This rearrangement joins TRBV24-1 to TRBJ1-2; 8 bases map to TRBD1. The CDR3 consists of 13 residues. The trim removed 9 bases at V and 4 bases at J, leaving 6 bases unmatched. Looked up from germline, CDR1 is KGHDR and CDR2 is SFDVKD. The CDR3 DNA reads as TGTGCCACCTTCGGGACAGGAGTCTATGGCTACACCTTC. It translates to CATFGTGVYGYTF.

The chain combines TRBV24-1 with TRBJ2-1; 8 bases match TRBD1. The J call may be in error: the DNA end matches TRBJ2-7 better. Germline V gives CDR1 KGHDR, CDR2 SFDVKD. This CDR3 region has 14 residues. CDR3: CATSRTGTYNEQYF. DNA of the CDR3: TGTGCCACCTCTAGGACAGGGACCTACAATGAGCAGTACTTC.

This clonotype showed up just a few times. The chain joins TRBV7-2 to TRBJ2-3, with 11 bases identical to TRBD2. There are 16 residues in the CDR3. J gave up 3 bases and V 4 bases, and 6 bases lay outside the gene matches. CDR1 SGHTA and CDR2 FQGNSA come from the germline V gene. Written as DNA, the CDR3 is TGTGCCAGCAGCTCTTTAGCGGGAGGGCGGACAGATACGCAGTATTTT. Protein sequence: CASSSLAGGRTDTQYF.